This record looks at one TCR beta chain sequence and its context. The sample belongs to a study of blood T cell repertoires in COVID-19. Study as a whole: COVID-19 samples, acute and convalescent, were from the United States, Italy and Spain. The cDNA or gDNA used as material had been derived from T cells, B-cell-depleted T cells, or PBMCs.

The CDR3 totals 13 residues. V was pared by 0 bases and J by 5 bases, with 10 bases between. Germline CDR1 and CDR2: GTSNPN and SVGIG (reference sequence). Original analysis: Scientists estimated how many nucleated cells there were by amplifying reference gene primers. TCRdb's table, derived via immunoSEQ multiplex PCR, lists solely in-frame clones and lacks some. The V and J calls and clone size were taken over from that table, and D and trimming were inferred from the DNA. The sample includes 70,000 or so clones, about 85% of them seen just once. This chain uses TRBV30 with TRBJ2-5, with no clear D. Input material: peripheral blood. The origin of this receptor is a man in his fifties with COVID-19, enrolled during active disease. This CDR3 reads CAWSVGAFETQYF. The DNA of the CDR3 is TGTGCCTGGAGTGTAGGAGCTTTTGAGACCCAGTACTTC.